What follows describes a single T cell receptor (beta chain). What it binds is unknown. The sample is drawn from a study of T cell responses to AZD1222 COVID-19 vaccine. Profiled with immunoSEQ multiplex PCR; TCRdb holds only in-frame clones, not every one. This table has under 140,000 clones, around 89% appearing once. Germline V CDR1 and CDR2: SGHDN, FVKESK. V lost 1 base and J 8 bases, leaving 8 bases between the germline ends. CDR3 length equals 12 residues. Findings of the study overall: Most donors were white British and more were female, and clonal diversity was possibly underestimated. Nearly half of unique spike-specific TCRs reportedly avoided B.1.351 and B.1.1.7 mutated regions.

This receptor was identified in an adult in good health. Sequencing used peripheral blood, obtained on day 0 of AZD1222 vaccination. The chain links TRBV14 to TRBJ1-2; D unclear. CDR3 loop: CASSQVREGYTF. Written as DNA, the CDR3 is TGTGCCAGCAGCCAAGTACGGGAAGGCTACACCTTC.